This T cell receptor (beta chain) was profiled in a study of blood T cell repertoires in COVID-19. Background on the study: The cDNA or gDNA used as material had been derived from T cells, B-cell-depleted T cells, or PBMCs.

The V gene end was trimmed by 2 bases and the J gene end by 1 base; junction bases not matched to a gene: 4. Germline V gene sequence: CDR1 SEHNR, CDR2 FQNEAQ (reference sequence). This CDR3 region has 15 residues. Per the authors' pipeline: For nucleated cells, counts were estimated from reference gene primer amplification. The repertoire was sequenced with immunoSEQ multiplex PCR; TCRdb's copy has only in-frame clones and lacks some. V, J and clone size reflect that table, while D and trimming were determined from the DNA. This sample yields about 260,000 clones, of which approximately 81% are seen a single time; roughly 4% belongs to the top ten.

This chain connects TRBV7-9 to TRBJ1-1; 7 bases agree with TRBD1. The sample comprised peripheral blood. This TCR came from a man aged 55 to 70 with acute or convalescent COVID-19. The CDR3: CASSLFAGGNTEAFF. CDR3 DNA sequence: TGTGCCAGCAGCTTATTCGCAGGGGGGAACACTGAAGCTTTCTTT. The full variable domain, in which reference TRBV7-9 and TRBJ1-1 provide the parts outside the CDR3, is DTGVSQNPRHKITKRGQNVTFRCDPISEHNRLYWYRQTLGQGPEFLTYFQNEAQLEKSRLLSDRFSAERPKGSFSTLEIQRTEQGDSAMYLCASSLFAGGNTEAFFGQGTRLTVV.